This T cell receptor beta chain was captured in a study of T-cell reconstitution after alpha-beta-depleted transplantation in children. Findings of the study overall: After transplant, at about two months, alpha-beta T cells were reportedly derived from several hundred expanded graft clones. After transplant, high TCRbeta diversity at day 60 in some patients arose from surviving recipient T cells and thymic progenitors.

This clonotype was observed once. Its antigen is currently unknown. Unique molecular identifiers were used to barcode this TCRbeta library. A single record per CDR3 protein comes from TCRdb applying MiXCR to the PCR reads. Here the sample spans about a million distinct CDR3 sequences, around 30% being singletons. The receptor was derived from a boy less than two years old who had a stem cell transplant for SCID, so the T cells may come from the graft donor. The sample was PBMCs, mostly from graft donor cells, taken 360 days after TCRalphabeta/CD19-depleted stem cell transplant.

CDR3 sequence (DNA): TGTGCCAGCAGCGTAGATTCTAACGGGGGCGGGGAGACCCAGTACTTC. Protein product: CASSVDSNGGGETQYF. This chain uses TRBV9 with TRBJ2-5; D assignment may be TRBD1 or TRBD2 (6 bases each). Trimming stripped 0 bases from V and 5 bases from J, with 17 bases between. CDR1 and CDR2 (germline): SGDLS, YYNGEE. This CDR3 is 16 amino acids long.